The next 6 T cell receptor beta chains were all read from a single sample in a study of blood T cells in healthy people across ages. Combining a sample-barcoded 5' primer with a J-beta primer mix, a second PCR ran for roughly 7 to 12 cycles. TCRdb analysed the 5' RACE reads with MiXCR anew, one entry per CDR3 protein. The table records 850,000 to 950,000 distinct CDR3 sequences, roughly 26% of them present only once. Specimen: blood. Every receptor here comes from a woman of 80 years or more in good health.

Many counts were recorded for this clonotype. The chain employs TRBV7-2 and TRBJ2-1; 8 bases agree with TRBD2. Germline V lookup: CDR1 SGHTA, CDR2 FQGNSA. Germline trimming cut 5 bases from V and 10 bases from J; bases unmatched to any gene: 16. The CDR3 has 16 residues. The CDR3 reads CASSLSGGSRWREQFF. The CDR3 coding sequence is TGTGCCAGCAGCCTAAGCGGGGGTAGCAGATGGCGGGAGCAGTTCTTC. The complete variable domain, with remaining parts taken from reference TRBV7-2 and TRBJ2-1, reads GAGVSQSPSNKVTEKGKDVELRCDPISGHTALYWYRQSLGQGLEFLIYFQGNSAPDKSGLPSDRFSAERTGGSVSTLTIQRTQQEDSAVYLCASSLSGGSRWREQFFGPGTRLTVL.

A note on this clonotype: Germline and junction disagree at one end, which may indicate a read error. J is TRBJ2-1 and V is TRBV11-2, with D uncertain. CDR1 is SGHAT, CDR2 FQNNGV, per germline. CDR3 length: 11 amino acids. The CDR3 coding sequence is TGTGCCAGCAGCGCCTACATTGAGCAGTTCTTC. Protein product: CASSAYIEQFF.

This clonotype has only a few counts. The chain recombines TRBV3-1 with TRBJ1-1; D gene uncertain. The length of the CDR3 is 13 residues. The ends were cut back, 6 bases at V and 5 bases at J, with 13 bases in the middle. Germline V gene sequence: CDR1 LGHDT, CDR2 YNNKEL (reference sequence). The CDR3 loop is CASRPPGMTEAFF. The CDR3, as DNA: TGTGCCAGCAGGCCCCCGGGGATGACTGAAGCTTTCTTT.

This clonotype has a count of ten or more. V is TRBV11-2 and J is TRBJ2-3, with 9 nucleotides matching TRBD2. Germline V gives CDR1 SGHAT, CDR2 FQNNGV. With 0 bases clipped from V and 5 bases from J, the junction kept 12 bases outside the gene matches. The CDR3 extends over 18 amino acids. This chain's CDR3 is CASSLDGDSGGLRDTQYF. In DNA, the CDR3 is TGTGCCAGCAGCTTAGATGGAGATAGCGGGGGACTGAGAGATACGCAGTATTTT.

This clonotype has a count of ten or more. The gene calls are TRBV5-1 and TRBJ2-1, with D perhaps matching TRBD2 (6 bases). This CDR3 comprises 14 residues. Germline CDR1 reads SGHRS; CDR2 reads YFSETQ. With 1 base removed from V and 7 bases from J, the gap between germline ends came to 12 bases. DNA of the CDR3: TGCGCCAGCAGCTTGACTAGCCTAGGGAATGAGCAGTTCTTC. Translated, it gives CASSLTSLGNEQFF.

In this sample, this clonotype turned up a few times. This sequence joins TRBV2 and TRBJ2-5; D unresolved. The CDR3 totals 13 residues. Trimming pared 1 base from V and 7 bases from J, leaving 10 bases between. Germline lookup yields CDR1 SNHLY and CDR2 FYNNEI. CDR3: CASSEGVFRTQYF. Written as DNA, the CDR3 is TGTGCCAGCAGTGAAGGCGTTTTCAGGACCCAGTACTTC.